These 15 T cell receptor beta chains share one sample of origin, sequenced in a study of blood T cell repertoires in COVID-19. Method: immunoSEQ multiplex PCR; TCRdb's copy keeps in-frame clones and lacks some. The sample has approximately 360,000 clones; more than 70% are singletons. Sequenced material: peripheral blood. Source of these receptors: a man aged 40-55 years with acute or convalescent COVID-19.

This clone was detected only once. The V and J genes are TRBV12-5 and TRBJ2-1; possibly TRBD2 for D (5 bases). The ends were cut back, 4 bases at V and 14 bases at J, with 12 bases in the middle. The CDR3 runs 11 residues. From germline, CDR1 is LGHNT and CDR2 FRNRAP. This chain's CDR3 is CASGSGVREFF. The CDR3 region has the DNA TGTGCTAGTGGTTCCGGGGTTAGGGAGTTCTTC.

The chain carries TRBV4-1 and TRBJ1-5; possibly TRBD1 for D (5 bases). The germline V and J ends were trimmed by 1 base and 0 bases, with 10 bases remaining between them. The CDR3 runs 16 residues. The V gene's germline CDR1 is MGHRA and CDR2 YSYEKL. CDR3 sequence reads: CASSQGTLYSNQPQHF. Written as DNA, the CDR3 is TGCGCCAGCAGCCAAGGGACACTTTATAGCAATCAGCCCCAGCATTTT.

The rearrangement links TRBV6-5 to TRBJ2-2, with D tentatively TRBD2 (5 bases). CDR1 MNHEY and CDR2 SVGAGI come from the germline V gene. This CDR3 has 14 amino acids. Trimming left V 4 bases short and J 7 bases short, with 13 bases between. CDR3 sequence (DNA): TGTGCCAGCAGTTTCCGAGTCGAGGGCGGGGAGCTGTTTTTT. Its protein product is CASSFRVEGGELFF.

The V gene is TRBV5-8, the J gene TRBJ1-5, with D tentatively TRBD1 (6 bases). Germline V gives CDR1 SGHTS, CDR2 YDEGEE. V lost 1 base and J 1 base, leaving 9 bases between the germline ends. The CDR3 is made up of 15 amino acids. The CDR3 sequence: CASSLTGQSNQPQHF. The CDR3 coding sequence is TGTGCCAGCAGCTTGACCGGACAGAGCAATCAGCCCCAGCATTTT.

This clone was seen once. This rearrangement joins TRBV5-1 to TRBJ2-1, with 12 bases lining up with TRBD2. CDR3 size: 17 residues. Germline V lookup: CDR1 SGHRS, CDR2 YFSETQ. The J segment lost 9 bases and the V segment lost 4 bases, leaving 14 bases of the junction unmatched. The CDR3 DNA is TGCGCCAGCAGCCCAGACGGGGCTAGCGGGAGGGCCAGTGAGCAGTTCTTC. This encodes CASSPDGASGRASEQFF.

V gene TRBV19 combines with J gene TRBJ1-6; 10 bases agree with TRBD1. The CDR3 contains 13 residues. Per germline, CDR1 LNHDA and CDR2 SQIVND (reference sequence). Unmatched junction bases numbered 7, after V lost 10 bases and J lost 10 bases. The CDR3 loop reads CATSGTGESPLHF. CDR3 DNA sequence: TGTGCCACCTCCGGGACAGGGGAATCACCCCTCCACTTT.

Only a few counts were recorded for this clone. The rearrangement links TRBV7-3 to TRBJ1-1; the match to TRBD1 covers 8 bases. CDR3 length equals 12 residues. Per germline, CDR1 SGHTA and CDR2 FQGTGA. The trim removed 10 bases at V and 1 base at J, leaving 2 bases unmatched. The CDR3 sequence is CATGTGNTEAFF. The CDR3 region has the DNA TGTGCCACAGGGACAGGGAACACTGAAGCTTTCTTT.

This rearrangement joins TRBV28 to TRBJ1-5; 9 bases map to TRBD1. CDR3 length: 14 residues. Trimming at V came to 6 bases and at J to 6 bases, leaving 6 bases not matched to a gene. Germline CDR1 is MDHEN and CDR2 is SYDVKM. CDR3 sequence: CASSWDRAFQPQHF. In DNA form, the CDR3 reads TGTGCCAGCAGCTGGGACAGGGCTTTTCAGCCCCAGCATTTT.

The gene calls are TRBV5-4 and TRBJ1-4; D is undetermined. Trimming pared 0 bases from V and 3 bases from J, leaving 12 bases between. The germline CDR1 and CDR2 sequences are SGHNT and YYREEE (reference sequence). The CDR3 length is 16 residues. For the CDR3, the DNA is TGTGCCAGCAGCTTGGATCCGGGTGAGGCTAATGAAAAACTGTTTTTT. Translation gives CASSLDPGEANEKLFF.

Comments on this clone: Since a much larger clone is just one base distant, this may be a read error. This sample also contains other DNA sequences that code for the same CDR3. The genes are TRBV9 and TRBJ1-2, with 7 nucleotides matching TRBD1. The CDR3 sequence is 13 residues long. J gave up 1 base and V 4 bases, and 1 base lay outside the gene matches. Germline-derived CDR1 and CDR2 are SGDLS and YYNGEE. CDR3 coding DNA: TGTGCCAGCAGCCGGGACAGTAACTATGGCTACACCTTC. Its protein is CASSRDSNYGYTF.

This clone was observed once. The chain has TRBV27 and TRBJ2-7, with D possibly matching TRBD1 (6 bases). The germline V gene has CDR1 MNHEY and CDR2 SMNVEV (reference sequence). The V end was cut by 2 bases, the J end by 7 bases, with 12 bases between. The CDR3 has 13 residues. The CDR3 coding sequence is TGTGCCAGCAGTTTAACAGGGCTGAGGGAGCAGTACTTC. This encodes CASSLTGLREQYF.

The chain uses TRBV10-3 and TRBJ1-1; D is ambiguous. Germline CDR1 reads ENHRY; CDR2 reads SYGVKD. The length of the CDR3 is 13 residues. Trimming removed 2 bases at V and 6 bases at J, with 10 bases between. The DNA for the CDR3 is TGTGCCATCAGTGAGGGTACAAATTCTGAAGCTTTCTTT. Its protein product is CAISEGTNSEAFF.

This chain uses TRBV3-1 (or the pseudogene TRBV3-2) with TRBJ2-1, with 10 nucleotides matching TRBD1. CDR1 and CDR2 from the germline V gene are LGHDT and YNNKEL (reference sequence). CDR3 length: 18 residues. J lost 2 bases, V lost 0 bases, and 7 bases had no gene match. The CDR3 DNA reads TGTGCCAGCAGCCAAGATATCGCCGGGACAGGGGCCTACAATGAGCAGTTCTTC. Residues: CASSQDIAGTGAYNEQFF.

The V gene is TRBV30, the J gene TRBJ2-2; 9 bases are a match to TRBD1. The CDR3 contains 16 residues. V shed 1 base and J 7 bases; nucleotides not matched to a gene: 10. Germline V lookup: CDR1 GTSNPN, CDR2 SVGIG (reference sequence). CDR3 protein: CAWSASTGGWIGELFF. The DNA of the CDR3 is TGTGCCTGGAGTGCCTCGACAGGGGGTTGGATCGGGGAGCTGTTTTTT. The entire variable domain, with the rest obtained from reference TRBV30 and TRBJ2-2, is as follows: SQTIHQWPATLVQPVGSPLSLECTVEGTSNPNLYWYRQAAGRGLQLLFYSVGIGQISSEVPQNLSASRPQDRQFILSSKKLLLSDSGFYLCAWSASTGGWIGELFFGEGSRLTVL.

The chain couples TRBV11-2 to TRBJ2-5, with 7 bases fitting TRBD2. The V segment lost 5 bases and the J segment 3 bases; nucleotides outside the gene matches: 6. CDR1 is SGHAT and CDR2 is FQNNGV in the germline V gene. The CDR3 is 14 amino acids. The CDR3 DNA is TGTGCCAGCAGCAAATCCGGGGGGAAAGAGACCCAGTACTTC. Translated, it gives CASSKSGGKETQYF.